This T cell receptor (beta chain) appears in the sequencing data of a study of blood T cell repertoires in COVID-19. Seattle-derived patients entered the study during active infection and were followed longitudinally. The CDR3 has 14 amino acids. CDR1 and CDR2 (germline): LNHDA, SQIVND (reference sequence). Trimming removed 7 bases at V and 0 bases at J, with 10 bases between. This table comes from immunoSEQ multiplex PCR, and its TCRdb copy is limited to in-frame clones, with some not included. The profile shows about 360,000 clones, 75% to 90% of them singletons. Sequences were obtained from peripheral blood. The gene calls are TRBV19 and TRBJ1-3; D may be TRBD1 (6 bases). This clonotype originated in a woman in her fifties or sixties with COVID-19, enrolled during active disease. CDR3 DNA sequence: TGTGCCAGTATATGGGGGCCCTCTGGAAACACCATATATTTT. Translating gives CASIWGPSGNTIYF. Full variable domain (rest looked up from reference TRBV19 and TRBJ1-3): DGGITQSPKYLFRKEGQNVTLSCEQNLNHDAMYWYRQDPGQGLRLIYYSQIVNDFQKGDIAEGYSVSREKKESFPLTVTSAQKNPTAFYLCASIWGPSGNTIYFGEGSWLTVV.